This T cell receptor (beta chain) was found in a study of blood T cell repertoires in COVID-19. Libraries were prepared by immunoSEQ multiplex PCR; TCRdb keeps only in-frame clonotypes and omits some of them. This sample has roughly 400,000 clones, with approximately 93% found just once. V was shortened by 2 bases and J by 4 bases, with 11 bases between the two germline ends. Germline V lookup: CDR1 KGHDR, CDR2 SFDVKD. The CDR3 is made up of 15 amino acids. Clinical histories supplied by participants themselves formed the basis of cohort assignment. Within the 2 weeks before study entry, each person in the exposed group met a COVID-19 case.

This clonotype was sampled from a woman aged 40 to 50 who had been exposed to COVID-19. The rearrangement uses TRBV24-1 and TRBJ1-5; D ambiguous. The sequencing input was PBMCs or T cells enriched from blood (not recorded which). CDR3 DNA sequence: TGTGCCACCAGTGATTCTGGCAGAATGAATCAGCCCCAGCATTTT. Translation gives CATSDSGRMNQPQHF.